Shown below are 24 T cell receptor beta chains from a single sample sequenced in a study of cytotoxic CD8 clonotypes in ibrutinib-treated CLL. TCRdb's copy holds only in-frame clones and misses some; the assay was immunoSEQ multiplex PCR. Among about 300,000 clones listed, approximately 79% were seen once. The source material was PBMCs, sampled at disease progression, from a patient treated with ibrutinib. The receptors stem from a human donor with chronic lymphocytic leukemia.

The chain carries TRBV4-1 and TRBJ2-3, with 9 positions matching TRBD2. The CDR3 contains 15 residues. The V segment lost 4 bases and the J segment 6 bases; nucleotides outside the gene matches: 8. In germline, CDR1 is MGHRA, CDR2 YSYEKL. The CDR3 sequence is CASSRGGGGADTQYF. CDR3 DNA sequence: TGCGCCAGCAGCCGGGGAGGCGGGGGGGCGGATACGCAGTATTTT.

The CDR3 DNA sequence: TGTGCCAGCAGCGTAGACCCCCCTAGCGGGGGCACAGATACGCAGTATTTT. It is translated as CASSVDPPSGGTDTQYF. This chain links TRBV9 with TRBJ2-3; 9 bases are shared with TRBD2. The germline V gene encodes CDR1 SGDLS and CDR2 YYNGEE. The CDR3 totals 17 residues. V gave up 0 bases and J gave up 1 base; unmatched junction bases: 6.

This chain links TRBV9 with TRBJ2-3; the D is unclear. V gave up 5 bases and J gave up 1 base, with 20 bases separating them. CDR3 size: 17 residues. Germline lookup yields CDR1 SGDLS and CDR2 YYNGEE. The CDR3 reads CASSAWASVGGTDTQYF. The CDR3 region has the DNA TGTGCCAGCAGTGCCTGGGCGTCAGTTGGGGGCACAGATACGCAGTATTTT.

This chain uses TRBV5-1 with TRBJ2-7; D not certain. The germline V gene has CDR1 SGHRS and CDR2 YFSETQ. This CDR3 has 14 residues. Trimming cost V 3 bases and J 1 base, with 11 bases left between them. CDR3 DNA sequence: TGCGCCAGCAGCTCCTACCCACCTTCCTACGAGCAGTACTTC. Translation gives CASSSYPPSYEQYF.

The CDR3 DNA reads TGTGCCAGCAGCTTAGCTAGCGGGAGTGGCTACGAGCAGTACTTC. It codes for CASSLASGSGYEQYF. The chain has TRBV7-9 and TRBJ2-7, with 9 bases matching TRBD2. Germline V CDR1 and CDR2: SEHNR, FQNEAQ (reference sequence). V lost 0 bases, J lost 3 bases, and 3 bases stayed unmatched. The CDR3 is 15 amino acids.

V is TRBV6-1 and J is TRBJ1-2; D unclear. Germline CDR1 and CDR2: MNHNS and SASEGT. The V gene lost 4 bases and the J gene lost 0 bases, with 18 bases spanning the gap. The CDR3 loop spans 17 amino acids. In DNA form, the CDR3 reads TGTGCCAGCAGTGGTGACTTTTCTGCCTCTACTAACTATGGCTACACCTTC. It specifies CASSGDFSASTNYGYTF.

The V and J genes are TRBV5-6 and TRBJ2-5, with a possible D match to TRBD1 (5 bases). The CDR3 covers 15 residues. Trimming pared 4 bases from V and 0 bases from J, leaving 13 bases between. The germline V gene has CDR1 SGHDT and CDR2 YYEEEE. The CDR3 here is CASSPIQGDQETQYF. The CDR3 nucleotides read TGTGCCAGCAGCCCAATACAAGGGGACCAAGAGACCCAGTACTTC.

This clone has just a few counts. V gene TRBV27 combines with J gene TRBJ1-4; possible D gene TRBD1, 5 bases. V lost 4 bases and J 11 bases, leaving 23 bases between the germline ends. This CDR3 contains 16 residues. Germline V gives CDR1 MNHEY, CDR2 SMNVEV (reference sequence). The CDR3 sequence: CASSSPLRDQRGKLFF. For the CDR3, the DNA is TGTGCCAGCAGTTCCCCACTCCGGGACCAGAGGGGCAAACTGTTTTTT.

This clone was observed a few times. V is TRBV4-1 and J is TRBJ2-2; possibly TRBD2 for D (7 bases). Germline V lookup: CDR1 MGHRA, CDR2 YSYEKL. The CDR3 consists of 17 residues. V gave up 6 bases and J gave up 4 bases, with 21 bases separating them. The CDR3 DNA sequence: TGCGCCAGCAGGAAGAGGACCGGGGGGCGAGGCACCGGGGAGCTGTTTTTT. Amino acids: CASRKRTGGRGTGELFF.

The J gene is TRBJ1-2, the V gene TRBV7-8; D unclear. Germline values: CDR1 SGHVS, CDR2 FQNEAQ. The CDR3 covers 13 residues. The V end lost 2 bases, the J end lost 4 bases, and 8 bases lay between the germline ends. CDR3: CASSLNTIYGYTF. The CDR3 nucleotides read TGTGCCAGCAGCTTAAACACCATCTATGGCTACACCTTC.

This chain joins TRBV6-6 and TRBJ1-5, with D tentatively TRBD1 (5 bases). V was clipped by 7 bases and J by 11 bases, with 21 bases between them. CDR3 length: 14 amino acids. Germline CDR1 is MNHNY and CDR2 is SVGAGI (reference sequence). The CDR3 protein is CASTPREGLSAQHF. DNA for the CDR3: TGTGCCAGCACCCCACGTGAGGGGCTATCGGCCCAGCATTTT.

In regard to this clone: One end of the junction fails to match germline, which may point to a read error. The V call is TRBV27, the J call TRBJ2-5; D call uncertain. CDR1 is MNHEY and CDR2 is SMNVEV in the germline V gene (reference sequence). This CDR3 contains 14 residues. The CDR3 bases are TGTGCCAGCAGTTCTAGGGCCCTTCAAGGGACCCAGTACTTC. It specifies CASSSRALQGTQYF.

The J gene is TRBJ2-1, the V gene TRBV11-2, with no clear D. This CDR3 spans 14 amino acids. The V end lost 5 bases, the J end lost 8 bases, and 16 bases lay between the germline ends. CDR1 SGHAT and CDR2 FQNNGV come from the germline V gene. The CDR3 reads CASSPRLAHDEQFF. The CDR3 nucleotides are TGTGCCAGCAGCCCCAGGTTAGCACACGATGAGCAGTTCTTC.

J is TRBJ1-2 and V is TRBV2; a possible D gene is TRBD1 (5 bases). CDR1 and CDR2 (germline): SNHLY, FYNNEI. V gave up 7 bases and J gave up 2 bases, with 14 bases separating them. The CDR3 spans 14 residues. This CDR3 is CASTTRDGNYGYTF. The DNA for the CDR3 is TGTGCCAGCACGACCCGGGACGGGAACTATGGCTACACCTTC. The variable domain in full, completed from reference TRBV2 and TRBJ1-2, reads EPEVTQTPSHQVTQMGQEVILRCVPISNHLYFYWYRQILGQKVEFLVSFYNNEISEKSEIFDDQFSVERPDGSNFTLKIRSTKLEDSAMYFCASTTRDGNYGYTFGSGTRLTVV.

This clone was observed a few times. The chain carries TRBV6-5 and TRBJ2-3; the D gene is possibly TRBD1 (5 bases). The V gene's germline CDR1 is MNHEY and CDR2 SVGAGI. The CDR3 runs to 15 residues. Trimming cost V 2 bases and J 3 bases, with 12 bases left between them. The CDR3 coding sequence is TGTGCCAGCAGTTACACGCAGGGTCGGACAGATACGCAGTATTTT. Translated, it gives CASSYTQGRTDTQYF.

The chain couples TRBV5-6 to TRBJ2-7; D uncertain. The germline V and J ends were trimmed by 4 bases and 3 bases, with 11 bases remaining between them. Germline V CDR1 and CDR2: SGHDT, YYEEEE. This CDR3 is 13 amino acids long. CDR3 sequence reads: CASSLRTHYEQYF. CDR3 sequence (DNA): TGTGCCAGCAGCCTCCGGACGCACTACGAGCAGTACTTC.

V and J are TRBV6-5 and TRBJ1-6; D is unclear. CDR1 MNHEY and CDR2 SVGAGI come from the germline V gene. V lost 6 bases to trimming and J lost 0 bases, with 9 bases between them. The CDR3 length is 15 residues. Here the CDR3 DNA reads TGTGCCAGCAGAGGGCAGAGCTCCTATAATTCACCCCTCCACTTT. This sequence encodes CASRGQSSYNSPLHF.

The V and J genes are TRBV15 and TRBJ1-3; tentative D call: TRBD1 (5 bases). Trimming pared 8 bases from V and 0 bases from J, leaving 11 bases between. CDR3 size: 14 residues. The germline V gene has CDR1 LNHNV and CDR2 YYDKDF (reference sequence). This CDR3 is CATEEGYSGNTIYF. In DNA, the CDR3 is TGTGCCACCGAAGAGGGGTACTCTGGAAACACCATATATTTT.

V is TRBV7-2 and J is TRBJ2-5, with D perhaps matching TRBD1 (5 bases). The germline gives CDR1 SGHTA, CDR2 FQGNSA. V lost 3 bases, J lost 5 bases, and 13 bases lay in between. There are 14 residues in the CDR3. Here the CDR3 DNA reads TGTGCCAGCAGCTTGATCTTGGGGCTGGAGACCCAGTACTTC. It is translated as CASSLILGLETQYF.

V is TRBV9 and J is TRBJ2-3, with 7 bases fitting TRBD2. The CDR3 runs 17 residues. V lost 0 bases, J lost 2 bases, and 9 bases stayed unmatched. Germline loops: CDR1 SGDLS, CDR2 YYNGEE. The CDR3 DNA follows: TGTGCCAGCAGCGTAGGGGTGGGAGGGCCCTCCACAGATACGCAGTATTTT. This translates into CASSVGVGGPSTDTQYF.

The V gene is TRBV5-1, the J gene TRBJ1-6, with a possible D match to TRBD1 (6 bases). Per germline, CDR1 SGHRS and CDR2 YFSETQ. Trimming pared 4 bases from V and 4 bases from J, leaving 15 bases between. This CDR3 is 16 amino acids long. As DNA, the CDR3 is TGCGCCAGCAGCCTGAGACAGGCGACATATAATTCACCCCTCCACTTT. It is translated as CASSLRQATYNSPLHF.

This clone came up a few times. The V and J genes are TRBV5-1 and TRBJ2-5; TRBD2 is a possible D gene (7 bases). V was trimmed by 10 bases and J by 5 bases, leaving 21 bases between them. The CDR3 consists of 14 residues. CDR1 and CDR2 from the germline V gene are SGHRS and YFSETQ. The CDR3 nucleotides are TGCGCCTCTCGGGGGGCGATGAGTGGCGAGACCCAGTACTTC. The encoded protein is CASRGAMSGETQYF.

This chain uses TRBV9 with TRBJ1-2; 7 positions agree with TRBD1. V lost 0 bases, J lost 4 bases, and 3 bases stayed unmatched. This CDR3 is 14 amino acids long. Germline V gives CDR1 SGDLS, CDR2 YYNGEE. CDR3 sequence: CASSVAQGGYGYTF. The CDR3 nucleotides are TGTGCCAGCAGCGTAGCGCAGGGGGGCTATGGCTACACCTTC. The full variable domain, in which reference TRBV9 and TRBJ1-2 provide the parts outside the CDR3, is DSGVTQTPKHLITATGQRVTLRCSPRSGDLSVYWYQQSLDQGLQFLIQYYNGEERAKGNILERFSAQQFPDLHSELNLSSLELGDSALYFCASSVAQGGYGYTFGSGTRLTVV.

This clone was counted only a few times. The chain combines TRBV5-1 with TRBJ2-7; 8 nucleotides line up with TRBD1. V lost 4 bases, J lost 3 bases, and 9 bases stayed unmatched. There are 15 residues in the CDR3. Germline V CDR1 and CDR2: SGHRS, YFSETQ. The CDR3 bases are TGCGCCAGCAGCCAAAGACAGGGGCCCCACTACGAGCAGTACTTC. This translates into CASSQRQGPHYEQYF.